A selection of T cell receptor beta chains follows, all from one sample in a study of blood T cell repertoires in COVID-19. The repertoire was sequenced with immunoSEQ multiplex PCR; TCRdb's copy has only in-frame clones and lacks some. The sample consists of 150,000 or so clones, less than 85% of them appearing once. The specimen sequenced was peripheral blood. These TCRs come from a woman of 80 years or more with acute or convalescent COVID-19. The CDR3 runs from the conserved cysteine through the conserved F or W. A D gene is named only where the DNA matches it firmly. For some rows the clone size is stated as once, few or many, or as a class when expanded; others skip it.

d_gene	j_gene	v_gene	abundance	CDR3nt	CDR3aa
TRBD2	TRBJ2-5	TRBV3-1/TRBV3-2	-	TGTGCCAGCAGCCAGACTAGCGGGAGGCGGGGAGAGACCCAGTACTTC	CASSQTSGRRGETQYF
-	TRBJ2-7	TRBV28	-	TGTGCCAGCACTGAGGGTTACGAGCAGTACTTC	CASTEGYEQYF
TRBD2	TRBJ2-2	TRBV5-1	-	TGCGCCAGCAGCTTACTAGCGGGGCCGAACACCGGGGAGCTGTTTTTT	CASSLLAGPNTGELFF
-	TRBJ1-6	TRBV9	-	TGTGCCAGCAGCGGCCTTGACATGGCTCCCGGTTCACCCCTCCACTTT	CASSGLDMAPGSPLHF
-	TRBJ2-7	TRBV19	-	TGTGCCAGTAGTATAGGAGCACCACCCTCCTACGAGCAGTACTTC	CASSIGAPPSYEQYF
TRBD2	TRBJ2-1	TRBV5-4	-	TGTGCCAGCAGCTTGTACCAGCGGGAAAACAATGAGCAGTTCTTC	CASSLYQRENNEQFF
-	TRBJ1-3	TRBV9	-	TGTGCCAGCAGCGTAGGAGACAGCTCTGGAAACACCATATATTTT	CASSVGDSSGNTIYF
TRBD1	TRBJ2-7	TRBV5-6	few	TGTGCCAGCAGCCGGGACAGTAACTACGAGCAGTACTTC	CASSRDSNYEQYF
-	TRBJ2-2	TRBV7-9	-	TGTGCCAGCAGCCAGGGACACTCGGTGACCGGGGAGCTGTTTTTT	CASSQGHSVTGELFF
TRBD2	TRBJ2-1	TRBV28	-	TGTGCCAGCAGCCCGGGACTAGCGGGATCCAATGAGCAGTTCTTC	CASSPGLAGSNEQFF
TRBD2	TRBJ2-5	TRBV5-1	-	TGCGCCAGCAGCCGACTAGCGCAAATTCAAGAGACCCAGTACTTC	CASSRLAQIQETQYF
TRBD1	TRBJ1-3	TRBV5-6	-	TGTGCCAGCAGCGAAACAGGGGCGCCCGGAAACACCATATATTTT	CASSETGAPGNTIYF
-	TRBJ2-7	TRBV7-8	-	TGTGCCAGCAGCTTAGCCCTCGGACAAATCTACGAGCAGTACTTC	CASSLALGQIYEQYF
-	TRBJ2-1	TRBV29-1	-	TGCAGCTCTACTAGCCGGAATGAGCAGTTCTTC	CSSTSRNEQFF
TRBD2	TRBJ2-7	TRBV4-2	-	TGTGCCAGCAGCCAAGTCCCACTAGCGGGAGCGGGCGAGCAGTACTTC	CASSQVPLAGAGEQYF
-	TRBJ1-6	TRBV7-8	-	TGTGCCAGCAGCGCTGCATGGGGGGAATCACCCCTCCACTTT	CASSAAWGESPLHF
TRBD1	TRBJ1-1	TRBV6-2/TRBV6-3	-	TGTGCCAGCAGTCGACAGGGGGCAAACACTGAAGCTTTCTTT	CASSRQGANTEAFF
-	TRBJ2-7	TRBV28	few	TGTGCCAGCAGTTTTAGTCGAGCCAAATACGAGCAGTACTTC	CASSFSRAKYEQYF
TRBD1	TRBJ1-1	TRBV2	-	TGTGCCAGCAGGCGACAGGGAGTGGCTGAAGCTTTCTTT	CASRRQGVAEAFF
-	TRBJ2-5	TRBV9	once	TGTGCCAGCAGCGTAGAAACGGGCCAAGAGACCCAGTACTTC	CASSVETGQETQYF
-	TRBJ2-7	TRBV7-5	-	TGTGTCAGAAGCCGCGGGACAGATAAATACGAGCAGTACTTC	CVRSRGTDKYEQYF
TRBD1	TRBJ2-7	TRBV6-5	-	TGTGCCAGCAGTAGTACGACAGGGGAGGTGGAGCAGTACTTC	CASSSTTGEVEQYF
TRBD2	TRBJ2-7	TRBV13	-	TGTGCCAGCAGCTTCTTAGCGGGAGGCCAGGGGGTCAACGAGCAGTACTTC	CASSFLAGGQGVNEQYF
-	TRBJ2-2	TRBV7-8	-	TGTGCCAGCAGCTTATACTGGGACACTAACACCGGGGAGCTGTTTTTT	CASSLYWDTNTGELFF
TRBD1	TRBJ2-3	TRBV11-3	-	TGTGCCAGCAGCAAGGGACAGAAATTCACAGATACGCAGTATTTT	CASSKGQKFTDTQYF
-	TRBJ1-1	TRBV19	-	TGTGCCAGTAACCCCTCCTGGGGCAGGGGCCCGAACACTGAAGCTTTCTTT	CASNPSWGRGPNTEAFF
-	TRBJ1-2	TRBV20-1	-	TGCAGTGCTAGTACAGGGACCAACTATGGCTACACCTTC	CSASTGTNYGYTF
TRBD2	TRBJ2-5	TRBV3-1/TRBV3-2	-	TGTGCCAGCAGCCAAGAGGTTCTAGCGGGGGTCCAAGAGACCCAGTACTTC	CASSQEVLAGVQETQYF
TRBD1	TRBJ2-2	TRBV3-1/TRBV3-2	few	TGTGCCAGCAGCAACTGGGACAGGGTCACCGGGGAGCTGTTTTTT	CASSNWDRVTGELFF
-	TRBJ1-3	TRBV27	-	TGTGCCAGCAGTCCGCTGACAGACACTGGAAACACCATATATTTT	CASSPLTDTGNTIYF
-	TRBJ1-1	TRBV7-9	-	TGTGCCAGCAGCTTTACTGGGCGGAACACTGAAGCTTTCTTT	CASSFTGRNTEAFF
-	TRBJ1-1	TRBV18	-	TGTGCCAGCTCACCAGGGCAGGGGCAGACTGAAGCTTTCTTT	CASSPGQGQTEAFF
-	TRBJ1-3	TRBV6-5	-	TGTGCCAGCAGGATAATACAGATCTCTGGAAACACCATATATTTT	CASRIIQISGNTIYF
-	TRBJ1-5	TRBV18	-	TGTGCCAGCTCAGATAACGGGGACAATCAGCCCCAGCATTTT	CASSDNGDNQPQHF
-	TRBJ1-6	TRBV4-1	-	TGCGCCAGCAGCCAAGAACTTGGAGCCCTCCACTTT	CASSQELGALHF
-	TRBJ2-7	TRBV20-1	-	TGCAGTGCTGGGGACTTTGAGCAGTACTTC	CSAGDFEQYF
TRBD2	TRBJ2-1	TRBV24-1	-	TGTGCCACCAGTGATATAGCGGGAGGCCCATCCGGGAATGAGCAGTTCTTC	CATSDIAGGPSGNEQFF
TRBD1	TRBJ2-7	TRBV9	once	TGTGCCAGCAGCGTATCCGGGACAGGGGGCTACTACGAGCAGTACTTC	CASSVSGTGGYYEQYF
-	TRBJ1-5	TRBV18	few	TGTGCCAGCTCACAGTATACAGCGGGCAGCAATCAGCCCCAGCATTTT	CASSQYTAGSNQPQHF
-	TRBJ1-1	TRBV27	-	TGTGCCAGCAGTCCCAGGGAATCGGCTGAAGCTTTCTTT	CASSPRESAEAFF
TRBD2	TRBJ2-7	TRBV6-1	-	TGTGCCAGCAGTGAAGGCGGGAGTAGCAGCCCGCAGTACTTC	CASSEGGSSSPQYF
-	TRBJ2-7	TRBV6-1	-	TGTGCCAGCAGTGAGGGCAGTCAATACGAGCAGTACTTC	CASSEGSQYEQYF
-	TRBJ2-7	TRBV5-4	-	TGTGCCTGGACAAGCTCCTACGAGCAGTACTTC	CAWTSSYEQYF
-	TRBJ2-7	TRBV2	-	TGTGCCAGCAGTGCAATCTACGAGCAGTACTTC	CASSAIYEQYF
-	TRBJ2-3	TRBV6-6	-	TGTGCCAGCAGCCAAAGCCGGGGAGTTAGCACAGATACGCAGTATTTT	CASSQSRGVSTDTQYF